Presented here are 4 T cell receptor beta chains from one specimen sequenced in a study of OX40 agonist ivuxolimab in advanced cancers. Method: immunoSEQ multiplex PCR; TCRdb's copy keeps in-frame clones and lacks some. The table has roughly 81,000 clones, over 75% seen once; the top ten hold around 5.5%. Sequencing was performed on CD4+ or CD8+ T cells sorted from blood, taken in a trial of the OX40 agonist ivuxolimab. These receptors came from an adult with an advanced solid tumor such as melanoma, head and neck, liver or kidney cancer.

The CDR3 DNA follows: TGTGCCAGTAGTATCGATTGGGACACCCTCACAGATACGCAGTATTTT. Translated, it gives CASSIDWDTLTDTQYF. The chain couples TRBV19 to TRBJ2-3, with D perhaps TRBD1 (6 bases). CDR3 length: 16 residues. Trimming pared 3 bases from V and 2 bases from J, leaving 15 bases between. The germline V gene has CDR1 LNHDA and CDR2 SQIVND (reference sequence).

This clone has just a few counts. This rearrangement joins TRBV2 to TRBJ1-2, with D possibly TRBD1 on 6 matching bases. The CDR3 has 12 amino acids. Germline values: CDR1 SNHLY, CDR2 FYNNEI. V was shortened by 6 bases and J by 9 bases, with 14 bases between the two germline ends. The CDR3 spells CASSQTGGSYTF. As DNA, the CDR3 is TGTGCCAGCAGCCAGACAGGAGGGAGCTACACCTTC.

V and J are TRBV7-2 and TRBJ2-1, with 13 positions matching TRBD2. The germline gives CDR1 SGHTA, CDR2 FQGNSA. The junction had 9 bases not matched to a gene; V was cut back by 4 bases and J by 9 bases. This CDR3 has 16 amino acids. The CDR3 DNA sequence: TGTGCCAGCAGCTCGGCCGGGACTAGCGGGGCCCGTGAGCAGTTCTTC. Translated, it gives CASSSAGTSGAREQFF.

The CDR3 reads CASSLGWTGGGEQYF. The CDR3 DNA sequence: TGCGCCAGCAGCTTGGGATGGACAGGGGGGGGCGAGCAGTACTTC. The chain uses TRBV5-1 and TRBJ2-7; 10 nucleotides match TRBD1. Germline-derived CDR1 and CDR2 are SGHRS and YFSETQ. The CDR3 has 15 amino acids. V trimming: 0 bases; J trimming: 6 bases; junction bases outside the gene matches: 6.